The rows below give T cell receptor beta chains drawn from one sample of a study of T cells in tumors after PD-1 blockade. Profiling relied on immunoSEQ multiplex PCR, and the TCRdb table lists in-frame clones only, not all of them. The sample contains about 33,000 clones, around 80% of which appear only once. The sample here was PBMCs, taken before anti-PD-1 treatment. The receptors derive from a human donor with basal cell carcinoma. Each CDR3 is given with its conserved first and last residue. Fields, in order: D gene, J gene, clone size, V gene, CDR3 protein, CDR3 DNA. A D gene is named only where the DNA matches it firmly. Clone size is not always given. Where it is, it says once, few, many or a class for expanded clones.

d_call: TRBD1
j_call: TRBJ2-6
clone_size: NA
v_call: TRBV19
cdr3_aa: CASSIVGTGPPRANVLTF
cdr3_nt: TGTGCCAGTAGTATTGTGGGGACAGGGCCGCCCCGGGCCAACGTCCTGACTTTC

d_call: TRBD1
j_call: TRBJ2-6
clone_size: few
v_call: TRBV6-4
cdr3_aa: CASKTGAGANVLTF
cdr3_nt: TGTGCCAGTAAAACAGGGGCCGGGGCCAACGTCCTGACTTTC

d_call: NA
j_call: TRBJ2-2
clone_size: NA
v_call: TRBV19
cdr3_aa: CASSIGLAEAGELFF
cdr3_nt: TGTGCCAGTAGTATAGGGCTAGCTGAAGCCGGGGAGCTGTTTTTT

d_call: NA
j_call: TRBJ1-2
clone_size: NA
v_call: TRBV28
cdr3_aa: CASTPGASYFNTF
cdr3_nt: TGTGCCAGCACTCCCGGGGCCTCCTATTTCAACACCTTC

d_call: TRBD2
j_call: TRBJ2-7
clone_size: NA
v_call: TRBV29-1
cdr3_aa: CSVASGLATYEQYF
cdr3_nt: TGCAGCGTTGCCAGCGGACTAGCGACCTACGAGCAGTACTTC

d_call: TRBD1
j_call: TRBJ2-2
clone_size: medium-sized
v_call: TRBV19
cdr3_aa: CASRDLSRTGPNTGELFF
cdr3_nt: TGTGCCAGTAGGGACCTATCCCGGACAGGGCCGAACACCGGGGAGCTGTTTTTT

d_call: TRBD1
j_call: TRBJ1-2
clone_size: NA
v_call: TRBV5-6
cdr3_aa: CASSISGQGYGYTF
cdr3_nt: TGTGCCAGCAGCATCTCGGGACAGGGGTATGGCTACACCTTC

d_call: NA
j_call: TRBJ1-6
clone_size: NA
v_call: TRBV2
cdr3_aa: CASRRQNLGSPLHF
cdr3_nt: TGTGCCAGCAGGAGACAGAACCTAGGTTCACCCCTCCACTTT

d_call: TRBD2
j_call: TRBJ2-7
clone_size: NA
v_call: TRBV2
cdr3_aa: CAGRWGGSYEQYF
cdr3_nt: TGTGCCGGCCGGTGGGGGGGTAGCTACGAGCAGTACTTC

d_call: NA
j_call: TRBJ2-3
clone_size: NA
v_call: TRBV11-3
cdr3_aa: CASSLERPGGFLSTDTQYF
cdr3_nt: TGTGCCAGCAGCTTAGAGCGTCCAGGCGGTTTTCTTAGCACAGATACGCAGTATTTT

d_call: NA
j_call: TRBJ2-1
clone_size: NA
v_call: TRBV15
cdr3_aa: CATGDATGNEQFF
cdr3_nt: TGTGCCACCGGCGACGCGACTGGCAATGAGCAGTTCTTC

d_call: TRBD1
j_call: TRBJ1-1
clone_size: NA
v_call: TRBV13
cdr3_aa: CASSDRGGTFTAFF
cdr3_nt: TGTGCCAGCAGCGACAGGGGGGGCACTTTCACCGCTTTCTTT

d_call: NA
j_call: TRBJ2-2
clone_size: NA
v_call: TRBV4-2
cdr3_aa: CASSQVPGTPNTGELFF
cdr3_nt: TGTGCCAGCAGCCAGGTACCCGGGACACCTAACACCGGGGAGCTGTTTTTT

d_call: TRBD1
j_call: TRBJ1-4
clone_size: NA
v_call: TRBV6-6
cdr3_aa: CASNRGSGTNEKLFF
cdr3_nt: TGTGCCAGTAACAGGGGGTCGGGGACTAATGAAAAACTGTTTTTT

d_call: TRBD1
j_call: TRBJ1-2
clone_size: NA
v_call: TRBV3-1/TRBV3-2
cdr3_aa: CASSQDRGLSNYGYTF
cdr3_nt: TGTGCCAGCAGCCAGGACAGGGGACTTTCTAACTATGGCTACACCTTC

d_call: TRBD2
j_call: TRBJ2-3
clone_size: NA
v_call: TRBV2
cdr3_aa: CASRLTSGGTDTQYF
cdr3_nt: TGTGCCAGCAGATTGACTAGCGGGGGGACAGATACGCAGTATTTT